This TCR beta chain is drawn from a study of cytomegalovirus exposure and HLA in healthy donors. This PCR relied on a set of 60 Vbeta primers and 13 Jbeta primers. Data came from immunoSEQ multiplex PCR; TCRdb stores just in-frame clones and leaves some out. Among more than 95,000 clones listed, roughly 80% were seen once. The germline CDR1 and CDR2 sequences are SGHAT and FQDESV (reference sequence). This CDR3 comprises 16 residues. V dropped 3 bases and J dropped 7; count of bases not matched to a gene: 13. A note on this clone: Its matching antigen is unknown.

Study-level findings and limits: A few chains tied to CMV proved CMV antigen-specific in vitro. In a later analysis, productive TCRs from donors in an Asian-associated ancestry cluster reportedly carried fewer N-insertions than the cohort mean.

The chain has TRBV11-1 and TRBJ2-7, with 9 bases lining up with TRBD2. Sequencing used PBMCs. The source of this sequence is a woman aged 35 to 49 in good health and CMV-seronegative. In nucleotides, the CDR3 is TGTGCCAGCAGCTTTAAGACACTAGCGGGCCCTTGGGAGCAGTACTTC. Its protein product is CASSFKTLAGPWEQYF. Together with reference TRBV11-1 and TRBJ2-7, the CDR3 gives the full variable domain: EAEVAQSPRYKITEKSQAVAFWCDPISGHATLYWYRQILGQGPELLVQFQDESVVDDSQLPKDRFSAERLKGVDSTLKIQPAELGDSAMYLCASSFKTLAGPWEQYFGPGTRLTVT.